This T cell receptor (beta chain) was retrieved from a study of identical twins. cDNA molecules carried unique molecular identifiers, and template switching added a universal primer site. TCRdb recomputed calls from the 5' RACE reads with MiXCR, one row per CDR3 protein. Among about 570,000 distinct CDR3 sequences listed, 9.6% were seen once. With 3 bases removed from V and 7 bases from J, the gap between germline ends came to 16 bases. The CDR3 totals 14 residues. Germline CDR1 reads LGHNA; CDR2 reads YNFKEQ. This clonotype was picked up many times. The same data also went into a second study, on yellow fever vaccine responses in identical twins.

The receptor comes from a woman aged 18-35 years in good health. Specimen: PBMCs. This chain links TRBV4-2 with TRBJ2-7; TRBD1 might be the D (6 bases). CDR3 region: CASSQGPGVEEQYF. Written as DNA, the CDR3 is TGTGCCAGCAGCCAGGGGCCAGGGGTCGAGGAGCAGTACTTC.